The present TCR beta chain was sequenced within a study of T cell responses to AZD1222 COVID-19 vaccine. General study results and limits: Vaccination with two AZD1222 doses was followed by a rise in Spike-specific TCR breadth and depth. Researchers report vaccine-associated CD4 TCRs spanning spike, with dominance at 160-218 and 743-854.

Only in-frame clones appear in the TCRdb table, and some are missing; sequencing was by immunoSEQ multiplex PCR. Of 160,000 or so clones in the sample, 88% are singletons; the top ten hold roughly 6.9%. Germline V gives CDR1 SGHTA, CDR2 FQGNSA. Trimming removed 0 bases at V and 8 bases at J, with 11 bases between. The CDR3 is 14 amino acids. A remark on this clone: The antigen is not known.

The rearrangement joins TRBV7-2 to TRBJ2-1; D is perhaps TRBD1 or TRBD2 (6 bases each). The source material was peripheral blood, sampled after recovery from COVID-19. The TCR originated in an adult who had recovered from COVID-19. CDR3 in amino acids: CASSLAGGIDEQFF. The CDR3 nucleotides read TGTGCCAGCAGCTTAGCGGGGGGCATCGATGAGCAGTTCTTC.